A single sample gave rise to the 6 T cell receptor beta chains below, sequenced in a study of identical twins' blood T cells. MiXCR, applied by TCRdb to the 5' RACE reads, yields one record per CDR3 protein. The sample lists fewer than 450,000 distinct CDR3 sequences; 25% to 35% were seen once. The source material was PBMCs. The source is a woman aged 18-50 years in good health.

V usage is TRBV5-1 and J usage is TRBJ1-1; 8 nucleotides line up with TRBD1. Trimming took 4 bases from V and 4 from J; bases not matched to a gene: 6. Germline V gene sequence: CDR1 SGHRS, CDR2 YFSETQ. This CDR3 spans 14 amino acids. The CDR3 DNA reads as TGCGCCAGCAGCCAGGGACAGGACGGCACTGAAGCTTTCTTT. It yields the protein CASSQGQDGTEAFF.

The chain links TRBV10-3 to TRBJ1-4, with D hard to call. The CDR3 has 16 amino acids. The V and J ends lost 3 bases and 0 bases respectively, with 11 bases between them. Germline V gene data show CDR1 as ENHRY and CDR2 as SYGVKD. The CDR3 loop reads CAISDQGRSTNEKLFF. Written as DNA, the CDR3 is TGTGCCATCAGTGATCAAGGACGGTCAACTAATGAAAAACTGTTTTTT.

This chain joins TRBV5-1 and TRBJ2-3, with D perhaps given as TRBD1 or TRBD2 (5 bases each). Deletions cut 3 bases from V and 4 bases from J, with 18 bases between. Germline CDR1 SGHRS, CDR2 YFSETQ. The length of the CDR3 is 16 residues. This chain's CDR3 is CASSSEGALSADTQYF. DNA of the CDR3: TGCGCCAGCAGCTCCGAAGGGGCACTTAGCGCAGATACGCAGTATTTT.

This clonotype was seen many times. V and J are TRBV11-2 and TRBJ2-3; D remains unclear. The germline V gene has CDR1 SGHAT and CDR2 FQNNGV. The V and J ends lost 6 bases and 2 bases respectively, with 6 bases between them. The CDR3 loop spans 12 amino acids. CDR3 bases: TGTGCCAGCAGTTTAAACACAGATACGCAGTATTTT. Its protein is CASSLNTDTQYF. The complete variable domain, with remaining parts taken from reference TRBV11-2 and TRBJ2-3, reads EAGVAQSPRYKIIEKRQSVAFWCNPISGHATLYWYQQILGQGPKLLIQFQNNGVVDDSQLPKDRFSAERLKGVDSTLKIQPAKLEDSAVYLCASSLNTDTQYFGPGTRLTVL.

This chain connects TRBV3-1 to TRBJ2-7, with 8 bases that match TRBD1. This CDR3 has 14 residues. Germline CDR1 is LGHDT and CDR2 is YNNKEL (reference sequence). The ends lost 4 bases at V and 4 bases at J; junction bases unmatched: 6. The CDR3 protein is CASSPPGQEYEQYF. In DNA form, the CDR3 reads TGTGCCAGCAGCCCACCGGGACAGGAGTACGAGCAGTACTTC.

This clonotype was observed a few times. The chain combines TRBV20-1 with TRBJ2-5; D gene ambiguous. The CDR3 extends over 13 amino acids. V shed 4 bases and J shed 1 base, with 10 bases lying between them. CDR1 is DFQATT, CDR2 SNEGSKA, per germline (reference sequence). The CDR3 reads CSATVTFQETQYF. The CDR3 DNA sequence: TGCAGTGCTACCGTGACCTTCCAAGAGACCCAGTACTTC.